Listed here are 8 T cell receptor beta chains from one sample, sequenced in a study of tumor-infiltrating lymphocytes in oesophageal squamous cell carcinoma. TCRdb analysed the PCR reads with MiXCR anew, one entry per CDR3 protein. The table shows fewer than 18,000 distinct CDR3 sequences, with 40% to 65% occurring only once. The sequenced material came from esophageal tumor tissue. The origin of the receptors is a male donor with esophageal squamous cell carcinoma.

The V and J genes are TRBV12-3 or TRBV12-4 and TRBJ2-1; the match to TRBD1 covers 8 bases. The J call is in doubt because the DNA end fits TRBJ2-5 better. CDR3 size: 14 residues. The CDR3: CASSLGQGQETQYF. Written as DNA, the CDR3 is TGTGCCAGCAGTTTAGGACAGGGGCAAGAGACCCAGTACTTC.

This clonotype was seen a few times. The chain joins TRBV7-8 to TRBJ1-1; D ambiguous. The V end lost 1 base, the J end lost 7 bases, and 10 bases lay between the germline ends. Looked up from germline, CDR1 is SGHVS and CDR2 is FQNEAQ. This CDR3 contains 13 residues. In nucleotides, the CDR3 is TGTGCCAGCAGCTTAGAGTACGGGAATGAAGCTTTCTTT. Residues: CASSLEYGNEAFF. The full variable domain, its missing parts supplied by reference TRBV7-8 and TRBJ1-1, is GAGVSQSPRYKVAKRGQDVALRCDPISGHVSLFWYQQALGQGPEFLTYFQNEAQLDKSGLPSDRFFAERPEGSVSTLKIQRTQQEDSAVYLCASSLEYGNEAFFGQGTRLTVV.

The CDR3 here is CASSPGGTTYNEQFF. CDR3 nucleotide sequence: TGTGCCAGCAGCCCCGGGGGGACTACCTACAATGAGCAGTTCTTC. V and J are TRBV7-3 and TRBJ2-1, with TRBD2 matching 7 bases. Germline V gene sequence: CDR1 SGHTA, CDR2 FQGTGA. The V gene end was trimmed by 5 bases and the J gene end by 2 bases; junction bases not matched to a gene: 6. The CDR3 runs to 15 residues.

The sample holds a few counts of this clonotype. An end of the junction differs from the germline gene, which may be a read error. The V gene is TRBV7-7, the J gene TRBJ2-2; no definite D call. CDR3 size: 15 residues. Germline V gene sequence: CDR1 SSHAT, CDR2 FNYEAQ (reference sequence). The DNA of the CDR3 is TGTGCTAGCAGCTTGGACGGAGCGAACACCGGGGAGCTGTTTTTT. Protein: CASSLDGANTGELFF.

V usage is TRBV7-2 and J usage is TRBJ1-1; 8 nucleotides match TRBD1. Germline values: CDR1 SGHTA, CDR2 FQGNSA. The trim removed 5 bases at V and 1 base at J, leaving 9 bases unmatched. The CDR3 totals 16 residues. The CDR3 DNA follows: TGTGCCAGCAGCCCAGGGACAGGCCTGGGGAACACTGAAGCTTTCTTT. It is translated as CASSPGTGLGNTEAFF. Full variable domain (rest looked up from reference TRBV7-2 and TRBJ1-1): GAGVSQSPSNKVTEKGKDVELRCDPISGHTALYWYRQSLGQGLEFLIYFQGNSAPDKSGLPSDRFSAERTGGSVSTLTIQRTQQEDSAVYLCASSPGTGLGNTEAFFGQGTRLTVV.

This clonotype was seen repeatedly, ten times or more. The chain joins TRBV11-3 to TRBJ2-1, with D tentatively TRBD2 (6 bases). V lost 1 base, J lost 2 bases, and 9 bases lay in between. This CDR3 is 15 amino acids long. Per germline, CDR1 SGHNT and CDR2 YENEEA. The CDR3 region has the DNA TGTGCCAGCAGCTTAGGGACTATGGCCTACAATGAGCAGTTCTTC. It yields the protein CASSLGTMAYNEQFF.

For this clonotype: A single base separates this from a much larger clone, so it may be a read error. The chain joins TRBV10-1 to TRBJ2-3, with TRBD2 as a possible D gene (5 bases). CDR3 length equals 13 residues. Trimming shortened V by 5 bases and J by 14 bases, and 20 bases separated the two germline ends. The germline V gene has CDR1 WNHNN and CDR2 SYGVQD (reference sequence). CDR3 residues: CASSRESTGELYF. As DNA, the CDR3 is TGCGCCAGCAGTAGGGAGAGCACCGGGGAGCTGTATTTT.

Only a few counts were recorded for this clonotype. In DNA form, the CDR3 reads TGTGCCACTATGATCACGGGGTACGAGCAGTACTTC. Translating it yields CATMITGYEQYF. This chain connects TRBV10-3 to TRBJ2-4, with D possibly TRBD2 on 5 matching bases. TRBJ2-7 matches the DNA end more closely, so the J call is doubtful. Germline CDR1 reads ENHRY; CDR2 reads SYGVKD. The length of the CDR3 is 12 residues.